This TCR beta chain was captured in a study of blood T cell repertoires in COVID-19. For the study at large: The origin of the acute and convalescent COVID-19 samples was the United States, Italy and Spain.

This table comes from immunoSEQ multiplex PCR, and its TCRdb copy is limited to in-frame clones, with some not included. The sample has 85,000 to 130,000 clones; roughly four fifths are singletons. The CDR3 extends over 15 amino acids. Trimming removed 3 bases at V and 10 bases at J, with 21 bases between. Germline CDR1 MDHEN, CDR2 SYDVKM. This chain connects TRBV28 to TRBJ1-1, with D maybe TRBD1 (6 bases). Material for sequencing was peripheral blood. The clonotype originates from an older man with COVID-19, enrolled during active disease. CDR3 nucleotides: TGTGCCAGCAGTTTTGGACCGGGACAACTAGGGGTAGCTTTCTTT. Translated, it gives CASSFGPGQLGVAFF.